The clone carrying this T cell receptor (beta chain) was found a few times. What it binds is not known. Constant-region reverse primers amplified full-length variable regions, followed by semi-nested Nested Universal Primer A PCR. One entry per CDR3 protein, called by TCRdb with MiXCR from the 5' RACE reads. The sample holds 35,000 to 50,000 distinct CDR3 sequences; roughly a fifth are singletons and the top ten take about 4.1%. Study observations and caveats: Tumor memory CD4+ T cell TCR gene usage was found to cluster with blood and lymph node memory CD4+ cells and with lymph node naive CD4+ cells. The larger cohort examined one V-J beta rearrangement, not whole repertoires. Greatest tumor Treg TCR overlap was with tumor naive CD4+ cells.

Treg sorting used a CD4+CD25+CD127-/low gate. Germline V lookup: CDR1 SEHNR, CDR2 FQNEAQ (reference sequence). The CDR3 totals 15 residues. The trim removed 1 base at V and 1 base at J, leaving 3 bases unmatched. The sequenced sample consisted of Tregs sorted from blood. This clonotype was sampled from a female donor with breast cancer. This sequence joins TRBV7-9 and TRBJ1-2; TRBD1 matches 7 bases. The DNA of the CDR3 is TGTGCCAGCAGCTTAGGGACAGGCGATAACTATGGCTACACCTTC. It translates to CASSLGTGDNYGYTF.